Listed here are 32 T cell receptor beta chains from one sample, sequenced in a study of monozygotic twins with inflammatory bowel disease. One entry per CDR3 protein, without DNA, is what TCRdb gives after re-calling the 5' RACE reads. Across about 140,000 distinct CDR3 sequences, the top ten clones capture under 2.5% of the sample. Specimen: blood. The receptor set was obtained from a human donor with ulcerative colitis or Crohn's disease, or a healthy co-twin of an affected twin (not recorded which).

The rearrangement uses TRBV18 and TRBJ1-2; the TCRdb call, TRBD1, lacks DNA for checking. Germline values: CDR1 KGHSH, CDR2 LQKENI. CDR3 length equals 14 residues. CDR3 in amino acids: CASSPYQQGGGYTF.

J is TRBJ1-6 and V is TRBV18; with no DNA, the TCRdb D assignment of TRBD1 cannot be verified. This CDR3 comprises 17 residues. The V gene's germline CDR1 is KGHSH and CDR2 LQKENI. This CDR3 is CASSPPSGRLDNSPLHF.

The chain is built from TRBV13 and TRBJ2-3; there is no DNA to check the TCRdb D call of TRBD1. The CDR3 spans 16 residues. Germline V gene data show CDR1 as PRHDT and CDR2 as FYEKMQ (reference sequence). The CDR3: CASSFIQGSGTDTQYF.

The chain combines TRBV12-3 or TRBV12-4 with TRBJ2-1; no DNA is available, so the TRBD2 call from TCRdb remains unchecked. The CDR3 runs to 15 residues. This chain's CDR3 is CASRSTSFTMNEQFF.

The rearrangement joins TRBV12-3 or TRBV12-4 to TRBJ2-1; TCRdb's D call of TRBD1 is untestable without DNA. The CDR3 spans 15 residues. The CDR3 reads CASSPGERSFNEQFF.

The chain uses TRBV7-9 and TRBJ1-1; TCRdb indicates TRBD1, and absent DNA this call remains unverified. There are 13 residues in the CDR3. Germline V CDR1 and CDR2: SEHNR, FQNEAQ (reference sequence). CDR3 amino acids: CASRVPGGTEAFF.

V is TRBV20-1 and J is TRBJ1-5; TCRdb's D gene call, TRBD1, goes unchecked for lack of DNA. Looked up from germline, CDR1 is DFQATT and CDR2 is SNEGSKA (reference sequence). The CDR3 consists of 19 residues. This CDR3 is CSASMGGQLLTDSNQPQHF.

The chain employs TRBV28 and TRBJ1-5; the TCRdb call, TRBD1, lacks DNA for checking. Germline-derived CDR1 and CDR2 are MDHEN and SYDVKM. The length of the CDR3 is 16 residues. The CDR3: CASSYRGWGGNQPQHF. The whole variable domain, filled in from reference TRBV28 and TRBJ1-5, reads DVKVTQSSRYLVKRTGEKVFLECVQDMDHENMFWYRQDPGLGLRLIYFSYDVKMKEKGDIPEGYSVSREKKERFSLILESASTNQTSMYLCASSYRGWGGNQPQHFGDGTRLSIL.

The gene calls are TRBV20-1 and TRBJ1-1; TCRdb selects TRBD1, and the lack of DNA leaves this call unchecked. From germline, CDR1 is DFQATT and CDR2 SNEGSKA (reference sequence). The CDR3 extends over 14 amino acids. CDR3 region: CSAGNPPGNTEAFF.

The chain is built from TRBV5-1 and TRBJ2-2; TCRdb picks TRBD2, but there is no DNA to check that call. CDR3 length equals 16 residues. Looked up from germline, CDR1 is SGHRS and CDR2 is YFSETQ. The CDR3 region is CASSWPGTFPTGELFF. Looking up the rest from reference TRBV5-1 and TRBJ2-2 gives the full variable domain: KAGVTQTPRYLIKTRGQQVTLSCSPISGHRSVSWYQQTPGQGLQFLFEYFSETQRNKGNFPGRFSGRQFSNSRSEMNVSTLELGDSALYLCASSWPGTFPTGELFFGEGSRLTVL.

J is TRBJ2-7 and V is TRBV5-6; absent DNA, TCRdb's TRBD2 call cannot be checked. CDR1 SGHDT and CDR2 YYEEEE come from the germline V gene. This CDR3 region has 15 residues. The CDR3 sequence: CASSLGPGGHYEQYF. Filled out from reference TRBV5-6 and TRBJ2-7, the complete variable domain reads DAGVTQSPTHLIKTRGQQVTLRCSPKSGHDTVSWYQQALGQGPQFIFQYYEEEERQRGNFPDRFSGHQFPNYSSELNVNALLLGDSALYLCASSLGPGGHYEQYFGPGTRLTVT.

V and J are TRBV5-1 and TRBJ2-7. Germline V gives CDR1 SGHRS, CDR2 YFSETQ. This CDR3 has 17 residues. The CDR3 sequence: CASSQQVQRQYFYEQYF.

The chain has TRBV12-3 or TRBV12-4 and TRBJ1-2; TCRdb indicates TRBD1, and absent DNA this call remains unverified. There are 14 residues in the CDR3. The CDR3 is CASRKGGSESGYTF.

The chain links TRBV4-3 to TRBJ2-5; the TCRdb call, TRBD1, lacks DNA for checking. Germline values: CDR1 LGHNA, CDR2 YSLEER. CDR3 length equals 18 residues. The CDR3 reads CASSQAGNYLRGIETQYF.

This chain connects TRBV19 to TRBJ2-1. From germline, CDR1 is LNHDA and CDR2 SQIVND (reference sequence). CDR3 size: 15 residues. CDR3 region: CASSIDRGSYNEQFF.

The CDR3: CASSDRGTPGTQYF. The genes are TRBV28 and TRBJ2-5; no DNA is available, so the TRBD1 call from TCRdb remains unchecked. The length of the CDR3 is 14 residues. The germline V gene encodes CDR1 MDHEN and CDR2 SYDVKM.

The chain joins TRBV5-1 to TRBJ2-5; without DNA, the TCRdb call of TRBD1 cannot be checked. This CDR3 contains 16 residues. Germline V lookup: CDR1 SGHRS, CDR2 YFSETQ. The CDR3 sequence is CASSLPPRWGEETQYF.

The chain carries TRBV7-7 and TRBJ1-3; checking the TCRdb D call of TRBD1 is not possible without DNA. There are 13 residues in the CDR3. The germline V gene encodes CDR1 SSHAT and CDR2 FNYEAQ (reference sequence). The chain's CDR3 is CASSLDRGDTIYF.

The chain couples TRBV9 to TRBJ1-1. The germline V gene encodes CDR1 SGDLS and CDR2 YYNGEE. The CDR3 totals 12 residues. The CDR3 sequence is CASSVFTGEAFF. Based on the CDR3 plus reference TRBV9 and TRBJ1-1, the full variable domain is DSGVTQTPKHLITATGQRVTLRCSPRSGDLSVYWYQQSLDQGLQFLIQYYNGEERAKGNILERFSAQQFPDLHSELNLSSLELGDSALYFCASSVFTGEAFFGQGTRLTVV.

The CDR3 sequence: CASSFDTANTGELFF. The V and J genes are TRBV7-9 and TRBJ2-2. Germline CDR1 is SEHNR and CDR2 is FQNEAQ (reference sequence). This CDR3 has 15 residues.

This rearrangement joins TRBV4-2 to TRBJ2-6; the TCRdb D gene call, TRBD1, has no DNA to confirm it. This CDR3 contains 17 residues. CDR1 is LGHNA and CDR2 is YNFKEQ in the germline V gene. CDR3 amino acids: CASSPPGQGDGANVLTF.

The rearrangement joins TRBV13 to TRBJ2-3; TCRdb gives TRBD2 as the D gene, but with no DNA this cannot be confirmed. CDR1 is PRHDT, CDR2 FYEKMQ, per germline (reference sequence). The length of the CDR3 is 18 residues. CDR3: CASSPPQTTLSSTDTQYF.

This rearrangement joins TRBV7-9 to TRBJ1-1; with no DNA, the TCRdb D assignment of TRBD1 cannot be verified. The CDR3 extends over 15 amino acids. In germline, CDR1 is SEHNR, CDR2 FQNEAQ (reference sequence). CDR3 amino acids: CASSLTGGRNTEAFF.

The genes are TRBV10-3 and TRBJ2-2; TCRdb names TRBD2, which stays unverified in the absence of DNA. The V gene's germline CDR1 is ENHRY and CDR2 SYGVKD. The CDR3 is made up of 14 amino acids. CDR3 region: CAISEWTSGGELFF.

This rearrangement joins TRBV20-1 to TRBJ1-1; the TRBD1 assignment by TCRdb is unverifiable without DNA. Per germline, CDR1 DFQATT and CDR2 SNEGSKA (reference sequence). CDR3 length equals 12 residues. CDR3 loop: CSARQGDTEAFF.

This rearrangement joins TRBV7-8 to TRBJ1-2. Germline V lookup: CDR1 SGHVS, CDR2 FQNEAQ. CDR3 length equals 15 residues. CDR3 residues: CASSLEAGRRGGYTF. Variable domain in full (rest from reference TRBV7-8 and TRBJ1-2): GAGVSQSPRYKVAKRGQDVALRCDPISGHVSLFWYQQALGQGPEFLTYFQNEAQLDKSGLPSDRFFAERPEGSVSTLKIQRTQQEDSAVYLCASSLEAGRRGGYTFGSGTRLTVV.

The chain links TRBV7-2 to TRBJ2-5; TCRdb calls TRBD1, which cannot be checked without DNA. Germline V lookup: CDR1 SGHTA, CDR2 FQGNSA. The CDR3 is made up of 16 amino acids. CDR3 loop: CASSLVSGAGGETQYF. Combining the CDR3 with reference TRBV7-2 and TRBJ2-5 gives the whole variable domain GAGVSQSPSNKVTEKGKDVELRCDPISGHTALYWYRQSLGQGLEFLIYFQGNSAPDKSGLPSDRFSAERTGGSVSTLTIQRTQQEDSAVYLCASSLVSGAGGETQYFGPGTRLLVL.

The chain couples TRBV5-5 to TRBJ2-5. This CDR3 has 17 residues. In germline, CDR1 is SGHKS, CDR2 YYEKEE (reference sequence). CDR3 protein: CASSLAYLMNGQETQYF.

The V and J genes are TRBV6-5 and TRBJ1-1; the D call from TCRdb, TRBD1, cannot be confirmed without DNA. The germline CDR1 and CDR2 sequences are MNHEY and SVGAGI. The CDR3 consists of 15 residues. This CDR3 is CASSYSTGLGTEAFF.

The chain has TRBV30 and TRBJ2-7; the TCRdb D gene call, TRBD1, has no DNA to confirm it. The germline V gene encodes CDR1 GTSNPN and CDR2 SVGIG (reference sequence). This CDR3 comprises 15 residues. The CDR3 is CAWSRAGTGSYEQYF.

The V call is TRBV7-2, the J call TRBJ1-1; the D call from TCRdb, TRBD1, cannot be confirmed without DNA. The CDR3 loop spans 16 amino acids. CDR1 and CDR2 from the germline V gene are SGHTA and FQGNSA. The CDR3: CASSLWDWGRDTEAFF.

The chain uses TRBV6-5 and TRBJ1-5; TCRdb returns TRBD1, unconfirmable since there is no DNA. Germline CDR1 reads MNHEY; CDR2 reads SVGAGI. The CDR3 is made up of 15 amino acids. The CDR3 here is CASSYSGHGNQPQHF.